The T cell receptor beta chain described here comes from a study of CD8 T cells in ankylosing spondylitis. Points from the study as a whole: Reported data indicate significant enrichment of disease-linked clones within matched ankylosing spondylitis synovial fluid.

TCRdb reprocessed the 5' RACE reads via MiXCR and lists one record per CDR3 protein. The sample shows 69,000 or so distinct CDR3 sequences, approximately 5.3% of them seen only once. This clonotype was counted many times. Its antigen is currently unknown. This CDR3 comprises 15 residues. V lost 0 bases and J 0 bases, leaving 8 bases between the germline ends. Germline assignment: CDR1 ENHRY and CDR2 SYGVKD. The chain links TRBV10-3 to TRBJ1-1; D not resolved. The sample taken for sequencing was blood, either unsorted or a sorted T cell fraction (not recorded which). The clonotype was recovered from a male donor with ankylosing spondylitis or in good health (not recorded which). DNA of the CDR3: TGTGCCATCAGTGAGTCGGACGGCGTGAACACTGAAGCTTTCTTT. This sequence encodes CAISESDGVNTEAFF.